What follows describes a single T cell receptor beta chain. As yet, its antigen is unknown. The CDR3 contains 17 residues. The V and J ends lost 3 bases and 1 base respectively, with 17 bases between them. Germline-derived CDR1 and CDR2 are WNHNN and SYGVQD (reference sequence). This sample is part of a study of vaccination effects on CD4 cells after COVID-19. Before any sequencing was done, the ViraFEST assay used viral peptide pools to expand antigen-specific CD4+ T cells. Culturing for around ten days preceded CD4+ T cell isolation. In the vaccine recipients, nucleocapsid antibodies were negative and there was no prior SARS-CoV-2 infection. Supplemented with about 10 IU/ml IL-2 and 9.5 to 10 ug/ml peptides, two million PBMC per well were kept in culture. Study results and caveats: Few convalescent patients were studied, and early post-infection samples were lacking. Both infection-induced and vaccine-induced clones contracted markedly at late post-vaccination timepoints.

Sequenced by immunoSEQ multiplex PCR; TCRdb stores in-frame clones only, minus some. Of more than 30,000 clones listed, under 70% were seen once; the top ten hold around 14%. The chain is built from TRBV10-1 and TRBJ2-3, with D possibly TRBD1 on 8 matching bases. The source is a human donor who received a COVID-19 vaccine. This specimen consisted of CD4+ T cells from PBMCs cultured with HCoV-OC43 spike peptides, obtained before COVID-19 vaccination. Subset of the sample: HCoV-OC43 spike overlapping peptide pool stimulation. The CDR3: CASSDPGQGGGTDTQYF. CDR3 in DNA: TGCGCCAGCAGTGACCCCGGACAGGGAGGGGGCACAGATACGCAGTATTTT.